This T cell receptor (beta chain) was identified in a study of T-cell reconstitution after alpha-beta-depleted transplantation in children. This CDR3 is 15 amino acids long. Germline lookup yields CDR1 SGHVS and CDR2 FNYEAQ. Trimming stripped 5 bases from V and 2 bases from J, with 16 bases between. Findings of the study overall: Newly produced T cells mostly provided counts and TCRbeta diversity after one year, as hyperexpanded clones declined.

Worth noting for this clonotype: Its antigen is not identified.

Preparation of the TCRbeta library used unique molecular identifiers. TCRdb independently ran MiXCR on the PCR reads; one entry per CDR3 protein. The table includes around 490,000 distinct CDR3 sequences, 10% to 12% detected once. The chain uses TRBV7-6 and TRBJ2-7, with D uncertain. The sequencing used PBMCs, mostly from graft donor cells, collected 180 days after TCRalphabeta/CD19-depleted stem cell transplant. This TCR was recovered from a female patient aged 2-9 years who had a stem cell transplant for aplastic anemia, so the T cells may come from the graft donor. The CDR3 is CASSLLAGRTYEQYF. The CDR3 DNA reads TGTGCCAGCAGCCTTCTGGCTGGCAGAACCTACGAGCAGTACTTC.